This T cell receptor (beta chain) originates from a study of early T cells in non-severe SARS-CoV-2 infection. Study-level background: Chains were unpaired, as sequencing was done on bulk RNA from unsorted whole blood.

Trimming removed 2 bases at V and 6 bases at J, with 8 bases between. There are 13 residues in the CDR3. Germline CDR1 is SGHTA and CDR2 is FQGNSA. Attachment of unique molecular identifiers was made to individual cDNA molecules. TCRdb processed the 5' RACE reads anew with MiXCR; each CDR3 protein has one entry. The repertoire holds 70,000 or so distinct CDR3 sequences, with roughly an eighth as singletons. Sequences were obtained from whole blood. The receptor's source is an adult who was a healthcare worker with PCR-confirmed SARS-CoV-2 infection or an uninfected control (not recorded which). The rearrangement links TRBV7-2 to TRBJ2-1; a possible D gene is TRBD1 (5 bases). CDR3 protein: CASSLSQGNEQFF. In DNA form, the CDR3 reads TGTGCCAGCAGCTTATCTCAGGGCAATGAGCAGTTCTTC.